This entry describes one T cell receptor (beta chain). Its antigen remains unknown. The sample is drawn from a study of neoadjuvant anti-PD-1 for oral cavity cancer. As for the study in general: Before surgery, most patients got three to four biweekly 3 mg/kg nivolumab doses. Patients without progression received a fourth nivolumab dose around day 43, then surgical resection on days 50-56.

V lost 2 bases and J 3 bases, leaving 8 bases between the germline ends. Germline-derived CDR1 and CDR2 are MNHNS and SASEGT. CDR3 length equals 14 residues. Study-wide results and limits: Post-nivolumab, blood T cell clonality was significantly elevated in non-responders.

TCRdb's copy holds only in-frame clones and misses some; the assay was immunoSEQ multiplex PCR. The profile covers approximately 35,000 clones, with around nine tenths appearing a single time and approximately 3.7% taken by the ten largest. The receptor's source is a person aged 40-85 years with oral cavity squamous cell carcinoma. The chain carries TRBV6-1 and TRBJ2-1; possibly TRBD1 or TRBD2 for D (6 bases each). The source was PBMCs, collected before nivolumab (anti-PD-1) treatment. This CDR3 reads CASSERGDYNEQFF. The DNA of the CDR3 is TGTGCCAGCAGTGAAAGGGGGGACTACAATGAGCAGTTCTTC.